The rows below give T cell receptor beta chains drawn from one sample of a study of T cell responses to AZD1222 COVID-19 vaccine. The method was immunoSEQ multiplex PCR; TCRdb's version includes in-frame clones alone and lacks a portion of them. The data hold some 130,000 clones, with roughly 89% observed a single time. This sample comprised peripheral blood, obtained on day 0 of AZD1222 vaccination. These receptors originate from an adult in good health. The conserved cysteine and the conserved F or W are not part of the CDR3 here. Each record gives: V gene, CDR3 protein.

>TRBV3-1/TRBV3-2
ASSSAGGPYEQY
>TRBV7-2
ASSRTGITKNTEAF
>TRBV28
ASSLSDKGYGYT
>TRBV7-3
ASSDSGGRTDTQY
>TRBV20-1
SASRTGAYGYT
>TRBV30
AWTGVRGTEAF
>TRBV6-5
ASSNHGQGHGYT
>TRBV7-6
ASSSRGKLF
>TRBV7-8
ASSSTGKTEAF
>TRBV7-3
ASSQAGHQETQY
>TRBV27
PRTGCNQPQH
>TRBV5-1
ASSLAGQGFSYEQY
>TRBV6-4
ASSVDAGNYEQY
>TRBV28
ASRDGEQF
>TRBV12-3/TRBV12-4
ASSLRIDTEAF
>TRBV24-1
ATRSSVPGELF
>TRBV7-3
ASSLTSGGYNEQF
>TRBV7-2
ASSFLGLSNQPQH
>TRBV6-2/TRBV6-3
ASSYGVEQY
>TRBV5-6
ASSRIAGELSYNEQF
>TRBV28
ASSSQLNYGYT
>TRBV29-1
SVVGGSTLSYNEQF
>TRBV10-3
AISVEGQGYNSPLH
>TRBV23-1
ASSQEGGDQPQH
>TRBV28
ASRSGRGFGPQH
>TRBV6-5
ASRPPGPSQPQH
>TRBV2
ASSPGQMNTEAF
>TRBV25-1
ASSSGERQPQH
>TRBV7-3
ASSPRGRGTDEQF
>TRBV6-2/TRBV6-3
ASSYLDGENQPQH
>TRBV18
ASSPGGNTEAF
>TRBV29-1
SAETGDSYEQY
>TRBV2
ASSVVGRVATNEKLF
>TRBV6-5
AIRRGGRANYGYT
>TRBV11-3
ASSVDSGNTIY
>TRBV11-3
ASSLGGRANEQF
>TRBV7-6
ASSLTGEAGANVLT
>TRBV5-4
ASSKGLGETQY
>TRBV13
ASSLGRADYGYT
>TRBV7-2
ASSFSTNSGNTIY
>TRBV24-1
ATSDLGQGTDTQY
>TRBV4-1
ASSHPGQGTDTQY
>TRBV11-1
ASSGGTRTDTQY
>TRBV2
ASSEQREFGELF
>TRBV4-3
ASSSQAGKRGNTIY
>TRBV14
ASSQRDTLQVSYGYT
>TRBV3-1/TRBV3-2
ASSLRLAGEGEQF
>TRBV2
ASKGQPISGNTIY
>TRBV5-6
ASSDGLAGGPTRLKQY
>TRBV5-1
ASSGSTGDYGYT
>TRBV5-4
ASSLEGLRNTIY
>TRBV5-4
ASSLGRSPNYGYT
>TRBV27
ASKGQGSSYEQY
>TRBV2
ASSDPSNQPQH